Each of the 29 T cell receptor beta chains below was sequenced from the same sample in a study of blood T cell repertoires in COVID-19. The protocol was immunoSEQ multiplex PCR, while the TCRdb copy is restricted to in-frame clones and leaves out a portion. The repertoire holds about 51,000 clones, with around 84% as singletons. Sequenced material: peripheral blood. These receptors were collected from an elderly man with active COVID-19.

CDR3 nucleotides: TGTGCCAGCAGCGCGAGAGGGACTAGCGGGGAGCAAACCGAAAATGAGCAGTTCTTC. The encoded protein is CASSARGTSGEQTENEQFF. The chain is built from TRBV3-1 (or the pseudogene TRBV3-2) and TRBJ2-1; TRBD2 matches 13 bases. The germline V gene encodes CDR1 LGHDT and CDR2 YNNKEL (reference sequence). This CDR3 is 19 amino acids long. After removal of 5 bases from V and 7 bases from J, the junction contained 17 bases not matched to a gene.

V is TRBV5-6 and J is TRBJ2-5; D gene unclear. Germline values: CDR1 SGHDT, CDR2 YYEEEE. V lost 5 bases and J lost 5, with 25 bases in between. The CDR3 extends over 17 amino acids. The CDR3 region is CASSLRPPILRLETQYF. The DNA of the CDR3 is TGTGCCAGCAGTCTGAGGCCTCCTATCCTAAGGCTGGAGACCCAGTACTTC.

This chain uses TRBV28 with TRBJ1-1, with D hard to call. Germline lookup yields CDR1 MDHEN and CDR2 SYDVKM. This CDR3 is built from 14 residues. Trimming took off 6 bases at V and 1 base at J, with 12 bases between the two ends. Written as DNA, the CDR3 is TGTGCCAGCAGCTCCTCCGACAAGAACACTGAAGCTTTCTTT. Its translation is CASSSSDKNTEAFF.

The table lists this clone with a few counts. One end of the junction does not line up with germline, which may come from a read error. The chain is built from TRBV28 and TRBJ2-7; 7 bases are a match to TRBD1. The CDR3 runs to 15 residues. Per germline, CDR1 MDHEN and CDR2 SYDVKM. CDR3 protein: CASRAPTGYSYDQYF. Here the CDR3 DNA reads TGTGCCAGCAGAGCCCCGACAGGGTACAGCTACGATCAGTACTTC.

The chain couples TRBV7-3 to TRBJ2-1; D remains unclear. Germline lookup yields CDR1 SGHTA and CDR2 FQGTGA. V shed 8 bases and J shed 5 bases, with 16 bases lying between them. The CDR3 loop spans 14 amino acids. The CDR3 reads CASANSRTDNEQFF. The CDR3 DNA follows: TGTGCCAGCGCCAATTCTCGTACGGACAATGAGCAGTTCTTC.

V gene TRBV9 combines with J gene TRBJ2-7, with D tentatively TRBD1 (6 bases). V dropped 7 bases and J dropped 6 bases, with 14 bases sitting between them. The length of the CDR3 is 12 residues. Germline V gene data show CDR1 as SGDLS and CDR2 as YYNGEE. CDR3 loop: CASDTGSGEQYF. The CDR3 DNA is TGTGCCAGCGATACAGGGTCGGGCGAGCAGTACTTC. The full variable domain, rest sourced from reference TRBV9 and TRBJ2-7, is DSGVTQTPKHLITATGQRVTLRCSPRSGDLSVYWYQQSLDQGLQFLIQYYNGEERAKGNILERFSAQQFPDLHSELNLSSLELGDSALYFCASDTGSGEQYFGPGTRLTVT.

The chain recombines TRBV5-1 with TRBJ2-1, with TRBD2 matching 11 bases. CDR3 size: 16 residues. Germline assignment: CDR1 SGHRS and CDR2 YFSETQ. Trimming took 4 bases from V and 10 from J; bases not matched to a gene: 13. The CDR3 sequence: CASSPTGTSGGEEQFF. The DNA of the CDR3 is TGCGCCAGCAGCCCCACCGGGACTAGCGGCGGCGAGGAGCAGTTCTTC.

V gene TRBV2 combines with J gene TRBJ1-2, with TRBD1 identical over 9 bases. Trimming at V came to 7 bases and at J to 1 base, leaving 13 bases not matched to a gene. The CDR3 sequence is 17 residues long. Germline assignment: CDR1 SNHLY and CDR2 FYNNEI. The CDR3 nucleotides read TGTGCCAGCAAAGGGGAATTAGGGACAGGGATTAACTATGGCTACACCTTC. Amino acid sequence: CASKGELGTGINYGYTF.

The chain combines TRBV7-3 with TRBJ2-3; 8 bases fit TRBD2. Germline V lookup: CDR1 SGHTA, CDR2 FQGTGA. Losses at the gene ends were 4 bases for V and 2 bases for J; bases not matched to a gene: 8. The CDR3 consists of 16 residues. The CDR3 sequence: CASSSLTSGSTDTQYF. In DNA form, the CDR3 reads TGTGCCAGCAGCTCACTAACTAGCGGATCCACAGATACGCAGTATTTT.

The chain combines TRBV2 with TRBJ2-7; 8 positions match TRBD1. In germline, CDR1 is SNHLY, CDR2 FYNNEI. V dropped 6 bases and J dropped 6; count of bases not matched to a gene: 1. This CDR3 is built from 11 residues. CDR3 DNA: TGTGCCAGCAGCGGACAGGGCGAGCAGTACTTC. This translates into CASSGQGEQYF.

The chain employs TRBV25-1 and TRBJ2-3; the D gene is possibly TRBD1 (7 bases). V lost 6 bases, J lost 2 bases, and 18 bases lay in between. CDR3 length equals 16 residues. The germline V gene encodes CDR1 MGHDK and CDR2 SYGVNS. CDR3 coding DNA: TGTGCCAGCAGCGGAGGGAGACAGGGCCACACAGATACGCAGTATTTT. Amino acids: CASSGGRQGHTDTQYF.

The chain is built from TRBV19 and TRBJ1-1; 7 nucleotides align to TRBD1. Germline CDR1 reads LNHDA; CDR2 reads SQIVND (reference sequence). J was trimmed by 4 bases and V by 6 bases; bases with no gene match: 2. The CDR3 runs 12 residues. The CDR3 spells CASRAGGTEAFF. CDR3 DNA sequence: TGTGCCAGTAGGGCAGGGGGCACTGAAGCTTTCTTT.

The rearrangement links TRBV3-1 (or the pseudogene TRBV3-2) to TRBJ2-1, with TRBD1 identical over 9 bases. V gave up 5 bases and J gave up 10 bases; unmatched junction bases: 12. CDR1 LGHDT and CDR2 YNNKEL come from the germline V gene (reference sequence). This CDR3 is 15 amino acids long. For the CDR3, the DNA is TGTGCCAGCAGCAGCTCCGGGACAGGGACGCGCGAGCAGTTCTTC. Translation: CASSSSGTGTREQFF.

The chain carries TRBV6-5 and TRBJ1-5; a weak D match, TRBD1 (5 bases). V was clipped by 6 bases and J by 0 bases, with 12 bases between them. This CDR3 spans 15 amino acids. Germline V gene lookup returns CDR1 MNHEY and CDR2 SVGAGI. CDR3 nucleotides: TGTGCCAGCAGAAGGGACTCGAGTAGCAATCAGCCCCAGCATTTT. Protein sequence: CASRRDSSSNQPQHF.

This sequence joins TRBV6-2 or TRBV6-3 and TRBJ2-1; 7 bases line up with TRBD1. Germline V gives CDR1 MNHEY, CDR2 SVGEGT. The ends lost 2 bases at V and 6 bases at J; junction bases unmatched: 7. This CDR3 region has 15 residues. In DNA form, the CDR3 reads TGTGCCAGCAGTTACGGCAAACAGGGGTTCAATGAGCAGTTCTTC. This gives the protein CASSYGKQGFNEQFF.

This chain joins TRBV4-1 and TRBJ1-2; tentatively, D is TRBD1 (6 bases). The germline V gene has CDR1 MGHRA and CDR2 YSYEKL. V gave up 0 bases and J gave up 5 bases, with 10 bases separating them. The CDR3 sequence is 14 residues long. CDR3 in amino acids: CASSQETGLYGYTF. The CDR3 coding sequence is TGCGCCAGCAGCCAAGAAACAGGGCTGTATGGCTACACCTTC.

The CDR3 protein is CASSYEQGVKEQYF. The CDR3, as DNA: TGTGCCAGCAGCTATGAACAGGGGGTGAAAGAGCAGTACTTC. The J gene is TRBJ2-7, the V gene TRBV7-9; 8 positions agree with TRBD1. After removal of 4 bases from V and 7 bases from J, the junction contained 9 bases not matched to a gene. This CDR3 comprises 14 residues. The V gene's germline CDR1 is SEHNR and CDR2 FQNEAQ (reference sequence).

The J gene is TRBJ2-3, the V gene TRBV15; D possibly corresponds to TRBD1 (5 bases). Trimming removed 5 bases at V and 3 bases at J, with 15 bases between. Per the germline V gene, CDR1 is LNHNV and CDR2 is YYDKDF (reference sequence). The CDR3 totals 15 residues. The CDR3 bases are TGTGCCACCAGCCAGGGCCAAACGCGGACAGATACGCAGTATTTT. Translation gives CATSQGQTRTDTQYF.

This clone was seen a single time. V is TRBV18 and J is TRBJ2-1, with 13 nucleotides matching TRBD2. Germline V gene lookup returns CDR1 KGHSH and CDR2 LQKENI. J lost 5 bases, V lost 5 bases, and 9 bases had no gene match. The CDR3 spans 17 residues. The CDR3 sequence is CASSSKLAGGTNNEQFF. DNA of the CDR3: TGTGCCAGCTCATCGAAACTAGCGGGAGGGACAAACAATGAGCAGTTCTTC. Full variable domain (rest looked up from reference TRBV18 and TRBJ2-1): NAGVMQNPRHLVRRRGQEARLRCSPMKGHSHVYWYRQLPEEGLKFMVYLQKENIIDESGMPKERFSAEFPKEGPSILRIQQVVRGDSAAYFCASSSKLAGGTNNEQFFGPGTRLTVL.

The chain links TRBV19 to TRBJ2-1; D not certain. The CDR3 is 13 residues long. The ends were cut back, 7 bases at V and 4 bases at J, with 11 bases in the middle. Looked up from germline, CDR1 is LNHDA and CDR2 is SQIVND (reference sequence). CDR3 loop: CASTPTPYNEQFF. DNA of the CDR3: TGTGCCAGTACCCCAACTCCGTACAATGAGCAGTTCTTC.

The chain joins TRBV27 to TRBJ2-5, with 12 positions matching TRBD1. This CDR3 is 16 amino acids long. In germline, CDR1 is MNHEY, CDR2 SMNVEV (reference sequence). The ends lost 4 bases at V and 4 bases at J; junction bases unmatched: 7. CDR3 protein: CASSSPGQGAGETQYF. As DNA, the CDR3 is TGTGCCAGCAGTTCTCCGGGACAGGGGGCGGGAGAGACCCAGTACTTC.

The gene calls are TRBV10-1 and TRBJ2-1; 13 bases are a match to TRBD2. Per germline, CDR1 WNHNN and CDR2 SYGVQD (reference sequence). The ends lost 4 bases at V and 7 bases at J; junction bases unmatched: 7. The CDR3 spans 16 residues. This CDR3 is CASSGPRTSGSNEQFF. DNA for the CDR3: TGCGCCAGCAGTGGCCCTCGGACTAGCGGGAGTAATGAGCAGTTCTTC.

J is TRBJ2-5 and V is TRBV7-8, with TRBD1 matching 10 bases. Germline lookup yields CDR1 SGHVS and CDR2 FQNEAQ. The CDR3 is 14 amino acids. J gave up 4 bases and V 5 bases, and 4 bases lay outside the gene matches. The DNA for the CDR3 is TGTGCCAGCAGCCAAAGGACAGGGGGAGAGACCCAGTACTTC. Translation: CASSQRTGGETQYF.

The V and J genes are TRBV7-2 and TRBJ1-3; D call uncertain. Germline CDR1 reads SGHTA; CDR2 reads FQGNSA. Trimming left V 1 base short and J 0 bases short, with 7 bases between. The CDR3 runs 15 residues. Written as DNA, the CDR3 is TGTGCCAGCAGCTTAGAGAGCTACTCTGGAAACACCATATATTTT. Protein: CASSLESYSGNTIYF.

J is TRBJ2-1 and V is TRBV12-5; D ambiguous. Germline CDR1 LGHNT, CDR2 FRNRAP. The CDR3 length is 14 residues. V lost 3 bases to trimming and J lost 7 bases, with 13 bases between them. The CDR3, as DNA: TGTGCTAGTGGTTTCGAGGCTCCCTGGAATGAGCAGTTCTTC. Protein: CASGFEAPWNEQFF.

The chain recombines TRBV6-5 with TRBJ1-2; 9 bases align to TRBD1. The CDR3 runs 14 residues. The V and J ends lost 0 bases and 7 bases, in that order; junction bases with no gene match: 3. Germline V gene data show CDR1 as MNHEY and CDR2 as SVGAGI. For the CDR3, the DNA is TGTGCCAGCAGTTACTCGGGACAGGGAGGTGGCTACACCTTC. This gives the protein CASSYSGQGGGYTF.

V usage is TRBV19 and J usage is TRBJ1-2; D may be TRBD1 (5 bases). The CDR3 has 16 residues. Germline V gives CDR1 LNHDA, CDR2 SQIVND (reference sequence). Trimming left V 3 bases short and J 4 bases short, with 18 bases between. CDR3 nucleotides: TGTGCCAGTAGTATCACGTCCAGGGTAAATATCTATGGCTACACCTTC. This codes for CASSITSRVNIYGYTF.

The chain is built from TRBV11-2 and TRBJ1-1; D gene ambiguous. V gave up 6 bases and J gave up 3 bases, with 11 bases separating them. The CDR3 extends over 13 amino acids. CDR1 is SGHAT and CDR2 is FQNNGV in the germline V gene. The DNA for the CDR3 is TGTGCCAGCAGTCCTAGGAGAGACACTGAAGCTTTCTTT. Its translation: CASSPRRDTEAFF.

This clone was seen once. This chain joins TRBV12-3 or TRBV12-4 and TRBJ2-2; tentative D call: TRBD2 (6 bases). The CDR3 sequence is 13 residues long. Trimming took off 7 bases at V and 6 bases at J, with 12 bases between the two ends. The CDR3, as DNA: TGTGCCAGCATCCCGGGACTCCCCGGGGAGCTGTTTTTT. As protein: CASIPGLPGELFF.